The table lists the clone carrying this T cell receptor (beta chain) with a count of one. The data were produced by immunoSEQ multiplex PCR, yet TCRdb's version contains in-frame clones alone and is incomplete. The sample lists approximately 150,000 clones; approximately 90% were seen once. Trimming removed 4 bases from V and 0 bases from J; junction bases left unmatched: 2. There are 14 residues in the CDR3. Germline V gene sequence: CDR1 LNHDA, CDR2 SQIVND (reference sequence). This entry comes from a study of T cell responses to AZD1222 COVID-19 vaccine. This clonotype was sampled from an adult in good health. The sample in question was peripheral blood, obtained on day 0 of AZD1222 vaccination. The chain combines TRBV19 with TRBJ1-1, with TRBD1 matching 7 bases. CDR3 residues: CASSRTGMNTEAFF. Written as DNA, the CDR3 is TGTGCCAGTAGTAGGACAGGCATGAACACTGAAGCTTTCTTT.